The 3 T cell receptor beta chains in this list originate from one sample, sequenced in a study of blood T cell repertoires in COVID-19. Sequenced by immunoSEQ multiplex PCR; TCRdb stores in-frame clones only, minus some. Of 200,000 to 250,000 clones detected, roughly 80% appear once; the ten largest clones hold over 7%. The sequenced sample was peripheral blood. The receptors shown here come from a woman of 80 years or more with COVID-19, enrolled during active disease.

The rearrangement joins TRBV6-2 or TRBV6-3 to TRBJ1-5; 7 bases line up with TRBD1. Losses at the gene ends were 2 bases for V and 11 bases for J; bases not matched to a gene: 15. Per germline, CDR1 MNHEY and CDR2 SVGEGT. The CDR3 is made up of 16 amino acids. CDR3 DNA: TGTGCCAGCAGTTACCAGGGACAGAGTTTAAGGATGGCCCAGCATTTT. It codes for CASSYQGQSLRMAQHF.

The chain combines TRBV7-9 with TRBJ2-3; D not certain. This CDR3 is 15 amino acids long. CDR1 and CDR2 from the germline V gene are SEHNR and FQNEAQ (reference sequence). Trimming stripped 1 base from V and 0 bases from J, with 8 bases between. Here the CDR3 reads CASSLGSQSTDTQYF. In nucleotides, the CDR3 is TGTGCCAGCAGCTTAGGGAGTCAGAGCACAGATACGCAGTATTTT.

This chain links TRBV19 with TRBJ1-3, with 10 bases lining up with TRBD1. From germline, CDR1 is LNHDA and CDR2 SQIVND (reference sequence). V trimming: 7 bases; J trimming: 2 bases; junction bases outside the gene matches: 11. The CDR3 is 17 amino acids. The CDR3 DNA sequence: TGTGCCAGTATATACCGCTCCGGGACAGGGGCTGGAAACACCATATATTTT. Translation: CASIYRSGTGAGNTIYF.